This T cell receptor (beta chain) was identified during a study of blood T cells in healthy people across ages. Study observations and caveats: Both naive CD4+ cell counts and diversity were greater in long-lived donors than in aged donors.

Turning to this clonotype: Its antigen remains unidentified.

The use of a sample-barcoded 5' primer and a J-beta primer mix characterized a second PCR of roughly 6 to 11 cycles. Each CDR3 protein is one row after TCRdb ran MiXCR on the 5' RACE reads. Here the sample spans some 1 million distinct CDR3 sequences, 40% to 50% being singletons. Between the trimmed V and J ends, which lost 5 bases and 2 bases, there was a span of 12 bases. Germline V CDR1 and CDR2: KGHDR, SFDVKD. CDR3 length equals 15 residues. The gene calls are TRBV24-1 and TRBJ2-1; D is possibly TRBD1 or TRBD2 (5 bases each). Material for sequencing was blood. The sequence came from a woman aged 60-75 years in good health. The CDR3 nucleotides read TGTGCCACCAGTGTAGGGGACCCTGCCTACAATGAGCAGTTCTTC. This sequence encodes CATSVGDPAYNEQFF.